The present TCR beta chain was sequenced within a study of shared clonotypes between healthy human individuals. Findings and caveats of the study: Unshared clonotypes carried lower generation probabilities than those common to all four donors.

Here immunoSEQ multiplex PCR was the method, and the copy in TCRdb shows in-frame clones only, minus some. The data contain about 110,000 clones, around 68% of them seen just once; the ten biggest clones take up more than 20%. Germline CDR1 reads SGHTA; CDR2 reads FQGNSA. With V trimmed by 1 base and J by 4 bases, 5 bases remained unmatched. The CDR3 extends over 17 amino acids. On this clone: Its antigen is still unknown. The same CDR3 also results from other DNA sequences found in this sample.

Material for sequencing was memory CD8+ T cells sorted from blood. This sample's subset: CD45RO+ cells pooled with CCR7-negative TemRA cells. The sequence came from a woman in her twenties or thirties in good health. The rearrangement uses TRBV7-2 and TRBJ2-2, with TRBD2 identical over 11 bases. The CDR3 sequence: CASSLVGLAGGTGELFF. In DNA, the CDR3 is TGTGCCAGCAGCTTAGTGGGGCTAGCGGGAGGCACCGGGGAGCTGTTTTTT.